The 20 T cell receptor beta chains given below trace back to one sample, sequenced in a study of T cells in Graves' hyperthyroidism and ophthalmopathy. The investigators amplified TCR beta CDR3 regions from RNA transcripts. With the HTBI primer set, the TCR CDR3 went through a first round of RT-PCR. TCRdb independently ran MiXCR on the multiplex PCR reads; one entry per CDR3 protein. The repertoire holds around 300,000 distinct CDR3 sequences, with 22% as singletons. The sequenced material came from blood. The receptors come from a man aged 30 to 39 with Graves' ophthalmopathy.

The chain carries TRBV7-9 and TRBJ1-5; D gene unclear. Germline V CDR1 and CDR2: SEHNR, FQNEAQ (reference sequence). Deletions cut 5 bases from V and 9 bases from J, with 11 bases between. The CDR3 loop spans 12 amino acids. The CDR3 sequence is CASSLRFGPQHF. As DNA, the CDR3 is TGTGCCAGCAGCCTCCGTTTCGGGCCCCAGCATTTT.

This chain uses TRBV24-1 with TRBJ2-3, with D uncertain. The germline V and J ends were trimmed by 5 bases and 2 bases, with 10 bases remaining between them. Germline lookup yields CDR1 KGHDR and CDR2 SFDVKD. The CDR3 is 14 residues long. This CDR3 reads CATSGRAITDTQYF. For the CDR3, the DNA is TGTGCCACCAGTGGTAGGGCCATCACAGATACGCAGTATTTT.

In its sample, this clonotype was seen a few times. This rearrangement joins TRBV27 to TRBJ1-1; 8 nucleotides agree with TRBD1. The CDR3 is made up of 18 amino acids. V gave up 3 bases and J gave up 2 bases; unmatched junction bases: 14. CDR1 and CDR2 from the germline V gene are MNHEY and SMNVEV (reference sequence). CDR3 loop: CASSFLGTGDYLNTEAFF. In DNA form, the CDR3 reads TGTGCCAGCAGTTTCTTGGGGACAGGAGACTATCTTAACACTGAAGCTTTCTTT.

This clonotype came up a few times. This chain connects TRBV5-1 to TRBJ1-4; the D gene is possibly TRBD1 (6 bases). Germline V gene data show CDR1 as SGHRS and CDR2 as YFSETQ. Trimming removed 4 bases at V and 2 bases at J, with 12 bases between. This CDR3 has 15 amino acids. CDR3 region: CASSRWTVTNEKLFF. The CDR3 coding sequence is TGCGCCAGCAGCCGATGGACAGTCACTAATGAAAAACTGTTTTTT.

The chain carries TRBV29-1 and TRBJ2-7; D is possibly TRBD2 (7 bases). The CDR3 is 14 amino acids. Trimming stripped 2 bases from V and 3 bases from J, with 14 bases between. Per the germline V gene, CDR1 is SQVTM and CDR2 is ANQGSEA. As DNA, the CDR3 is TGCAGCGTTGAAATAGGGGGGGGAGTCTACGAGCAGTACTTC. This translates into CSVEIGGGVYEQYF.

The gene calls are TRBV28 and TRBJ2-3; TRBD1 matches at 7 bases. After removal of 2 bases from V and 6 bases from J, the junction contained 8 bases not matched to a gene. CDR1 MDHEN and CDR2 SYDVKM come from the germline V gene. The CDR3 has 15 amino acids. The CDR3 region has the DNA TGTGCCAGCAGTTTACCCCCGACAGGGTTGGATACGCAGTATTTT. Translation gives CASSLPPTGLDTQYF.

This clonotype was picked up many times. The chain is built from TRBV2 and TRBJ1-1, with 7 nucleotides matching TRBD1. The CDR3 is 13 residues long. CDR1 and CDR2 (germline): SNHLY, FYNNEI. Trimming removed 8 bases from V and 5 bases from J; junction bases left unmatched: 8. CDR3 amino acids: CASLPQGITEAFF. CDR3 nucleotides: TGTGCCAGCCTCCCACAGGGGATTACTGAAGCTTTCTTT. Full variable domain (remainder filled in from reference TRBV2 and TRBJ1-1): EPEVTQTPSHQVTQMGQEVILRCVPISNHLYFYWYRQILGQKVEFLVSFYNNEISEKSEIFDDQFSVERPDGSNFTLKIRSTKLEDSAMYFCASLPQGITEAFFGQGTRLTVV.

In this sample, this clonotype turned up many times. J is TRBJ1-1 and V is TRBV30; D call uncertain. V was pared by 0 bases and J by 4 bases, with 12 bases between. Germline lookup yields CDR1 GTSNPN and CDR2 SVGIG (reference sequence). The CDR3 loop spans 14 amino acids. DNA of the CDR3: TGTGCCTGGAGTGTAGACACCTGGGGCACTGAAGCTTTCTTT. Encoded protein: CAWSVDTWGTEAFF.

This clonotype occurred many times. The chain uses TRBV30 and TRBJ1-5; weak D call: TRBD1 (5 bases). The V and J ends lost 1 base and 5 bases respectively, with 9 bases between them. The CDR3 length is 13 residues. CDR1 and CDR2 from the germline V gene are GTSNPN and SVGIG (reference sequence). This CDR3 reads CAWSGGRDQPQHF. The CDR3 nucleotides read TGTGCCTGGAGTGGGGGCAGGGATCAGCCCCAGCATTTT.

This clonotype was counted only a few times. The chain links TRBV20-1 to TRBJ1-2; tentatively, D is TRBD1 (6 bases). Germline V gene sequence: CDR1 DFQATT, CDR2 SNEGSKA (reference sequence). CDR3 size: 13 residues. Trimming removed 6 bases at V and 4 bases at J, with 15 bases between. The CDR3 sequence: CSANRAFSYGYTF. DNA for the CDR3: TGCAGTGCAAACAGGGCCTTCAGCTATGGCTACACCTTC.

The V gene is TRBV30, the J gene TRBJ2-7, with TRBD1 identical over 7 bases. J was trimmed by 6 bases and V by 8 bases; bases with no gene match: 22. Germline lookup yields CDR1 GTSNPN and CDR2 SVGIG (reference sequence). CDR3 length equals 16 residues. CDR3 in DNA: TGTGCCAGCAGTTCCCTATCGACGACAGGGAAGGCCGAGCAGTACTTC. Its translation: CASSSLSTTGKAEQYF.

The V call is TRBV24-1, the J call TRBJ2-1; the match to TRBD2 covers 16 bases. V gave up 9 bases and J gave up 9 bases; unmatched junction bases: 7. The germline V gene encodes CDR1 KGHDR and CDR2 SFDVKD. The CDR3 is 15 amino acids. DNA for the CDR3: TGTGCCACCCGCGGGACTAGCGGGAGGGTTGGTGAGCAGTTCTTC. Translating gives CATRGTSGRVGEQFF.

This clonotype was observed a single time. The rearrangement joins TRBV7-8 to TRBJ1-1; 11 positions match TRBD1. The germline CDR1 and CDR2 sequences are SGHVS and FQNEAQ. The CDR3 totals 17 residues. V was pared by 5 bases and J by 5 bases, with 13 bases of the junction left unmatched. In DNA form, the CDR3 reads TGTGCCAGCAGCGAACGCCGGCCGGGACAGGGGGGGACTGAAGCTTTCTTT. This encodes CASSERRPGQGGTEAFF.

The chain is built from TRBV10-3 and TRBJ1-1; tentatively, D is TRBD1 (6 bases). Germline V gene sequence: CDR1 ENHRY, CDR2 SYGVKD. CDR3 length: 14 amino acids. Trimming removed 3 bases at V and 5 bases at J, with 13 bases between. CDR3 residues: CAISEQGRRTEAFF. As DNA, the CDR3 is TGTGCCATCAGTGAACAGGGAAGAAGAACTGAAGCTTTCTTT.

The J gene is TRBJ1-4, the V gene TRBV28, with 7 bases aligning to TRBD1. The trim removed 6 bases at V and 8 bases at J, leaving 18 bases unmatched. There are 17 residues in the CDR3. Germline V gives CDR1 MDHEN, CDR2 SYDVKM. The CDR3 region is CASRDRITGVREEKLFF. The CDR3 DNA follows: TGTGCCAGCAGAGACCGTATAACAGGGGTTAGAGAGGAAAAACTGTTTTTT. Full variable domain (remainder filled in from reference TRBV28 and TRBJ1-4): DVKVTQSSRYLVKRTGEKVFLECVQDMDHENMFWYRQDPGLGLRLIYFSYDVKMKEKGDIPEGYSVSREKKERFSLILESASTNQTSMYLCASRDRITGVREEKLFFGSGTQLSVL.

The V and J genes are TRBV27 and TRBJ2-7, with a tentative D call TRBD2 (6 bases). The CDR3 runs 12 residues. V shed 6 bases and J shed 3 bases, with 9 bases lying between them. The germline CDR1 and CDR2 sequences are MNHEY and SMNVEV (reference sequence). The CDR3 reads CASRGRDYEQYF. CDR3 bases: TGTGCCAGCAGGGGGCGGGACTACGAGCAGTACTTC.

This clonotype occurred a few times. The V gene is TRBV19, the J gene TRBJ2-2; D perhaps matches TRBD2 (6 bases). CDR1 is LNHDA, CDR2 SQIVND, per germline (reference sequence). The CDR3 has 16 residues. V shed 5 bases and J shed 5 bases, with 18 bases lying between them. The CDR3 protein is CASSPWVLASTGELFF. In DNA form, the CDR3 reads TGTGCCAGTAGTCCCTGGGTTCTAGCGAGTACCGGGGAGCTGTTTTTT.

The chain uses TRBV4-1 and TRBJ2-5, with 7 nucleotides matching TRBD2. This CDR3 region has 14 residues. The trim removed 4 bases at V and 4 bases at J, leaving 6 bases unmatched. From germline, CDR1 is MGHRA and CDR2 YSYEKL. The CDR3 DNA reads TGCGCCAGCAGCCGAGCGTTAGCGGGAGAGACCCAGTACTTC. Amino acid sequence: CASSRALAGETQYF.

The chain carries TRBV20-1 and TRBJ2-5; D is undetermined. Germline V gene lookup returns CDR1 DFQATT and CDR2 SNEGSKA (reference sequence). The CDR3 is made up of 13 amino acids. V lost 6 bases and J lost 5, with 16 bases in between. The CDR3 region is CSAKETVTETQYF. The CDR3 DNA sequence: TGCAGTGCCAAAGAAACAGTGACCGAGACCCAGTACTTC.

This clonotype was seen more than once but under ten times. V usage is TRBV2 and J usage is TRBJ1-1; TRBD1 might be the D (6 bases). The CDR3 length is 14 residues. CDR1 is SNHLY, CDR2 FYNNEI, per germline. V was clipped by 7 bases and J by 0 bases, with 12 bases between them. CDR3 sequence: CASTWDNMNTEAFF. Written as DNA, the CDR3 is TGTGCCAGCACCTGGGACAACATGAACACTGAAGCTTTCTTT.